This T cell receptor (beta chain) was retrieved from a study of a mutant IDH1 vaccine in newly diagnosed glioma. V was clipped by 2 bases and J by 0 bases, with 12 bases between them. Germline V CDR1 and CDR2: MNHNS, SASEGT. The CDR3 consists of 16 residues. As to time point: week 47, end of study. Every vaccine dose comprised 300 ug of mutant IDH1 20-mer peptide plus topical imiquimod. Remarks on this clone: What it binds is unknown.

Data came from immunoSEQ multiplex PCR; TCRdb stores just in-frame clones and leaves some out. The sample contains over 45,000 clones, around three quarters of which appear only once. The TCR originated in a man in his forties or fifties with glioma. The sample consisted of PBMCs, taken from a glioma patient whose treatment included an IDH1 peptide vaccine. The chain carries TRBV6-1 and TRBJ2-3; D perhaps matches TRBD1 (5 bases). This chain's CDR3 is CASSELPGSSTDTQYF. Here the CDR3 DNA reads TGTGCCAGCAGTGAATTACCAGGGTCTAGCACAGATACGCAGTATTTT.